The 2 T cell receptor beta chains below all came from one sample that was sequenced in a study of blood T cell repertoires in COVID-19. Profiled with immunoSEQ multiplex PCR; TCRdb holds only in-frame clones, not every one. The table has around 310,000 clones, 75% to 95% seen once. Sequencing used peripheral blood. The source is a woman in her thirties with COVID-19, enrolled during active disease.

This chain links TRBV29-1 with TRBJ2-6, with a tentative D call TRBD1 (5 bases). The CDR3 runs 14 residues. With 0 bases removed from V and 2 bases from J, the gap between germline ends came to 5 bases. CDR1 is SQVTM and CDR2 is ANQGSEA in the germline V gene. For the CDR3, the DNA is TGCAGCGTTGAAGAGGGGCCTGGGGCCAACGTCCTGACTTTC. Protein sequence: CSVEEGPGANVLTF.

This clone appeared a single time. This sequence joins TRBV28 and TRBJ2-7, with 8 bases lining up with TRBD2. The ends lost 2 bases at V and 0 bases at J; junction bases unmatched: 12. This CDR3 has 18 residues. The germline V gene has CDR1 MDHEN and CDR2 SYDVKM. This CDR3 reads CASSLREVRGAGSYEQYF. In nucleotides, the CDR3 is TGTGCCAGCAGTTTAAGAGAGGTGCGGGGGGCGGGCTCCTACGAGCAGTACTTC.